This T cell receptor (beta chain) is drawn from a study of T cell repertoires in cytomegalovirus infection. TCRdb fed the reads into MiXCR, producing one record per CDR3 protein. This table holds about 52,000 distinct CDR3 sequences, around a fifth found once. As concerns this clonotype: Antigen: not known.

The sequences come from CD8+ T cells from cultured PBMCs, collected from culture after CMV antigen stimulation. The sequence was obtained from a human donor in good health (CMV status not recorded). Some clones in this sample may be carry-over from other donors' samples.

In nucleotides, the CDR3 is TGTGCCAGCAGCTTGGGACTTTGGAGCTATGGCTACACCTTC. It translates to CASSLGLWSYGYTF. The chain carries TRBV7-2 and TRBJ1-2; tentative D call: TRBD1 (5 bases). The CDR3 length is 14 residues. Between the trimmed V and J ends, which lost 3 bases and 4 bases, there was a span of 12 bases. CDR1 SGHTA and CDR2 FQGNSA come from the germline V gene.